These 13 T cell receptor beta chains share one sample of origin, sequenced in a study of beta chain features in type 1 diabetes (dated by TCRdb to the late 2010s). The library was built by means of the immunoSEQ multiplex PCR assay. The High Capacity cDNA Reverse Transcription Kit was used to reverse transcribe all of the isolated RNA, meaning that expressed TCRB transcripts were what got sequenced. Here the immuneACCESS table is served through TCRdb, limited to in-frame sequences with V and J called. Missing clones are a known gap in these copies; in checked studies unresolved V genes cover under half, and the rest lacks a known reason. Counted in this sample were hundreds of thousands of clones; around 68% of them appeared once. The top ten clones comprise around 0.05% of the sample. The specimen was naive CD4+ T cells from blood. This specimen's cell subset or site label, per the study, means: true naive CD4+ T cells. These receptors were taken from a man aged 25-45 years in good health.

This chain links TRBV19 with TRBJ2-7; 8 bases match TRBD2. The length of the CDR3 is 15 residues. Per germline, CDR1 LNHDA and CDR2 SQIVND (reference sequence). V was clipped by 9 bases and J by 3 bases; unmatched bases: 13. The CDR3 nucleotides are TGTGCCAGCAAGTCAGTAGGTAGCGGGAACTACGAGCAGTACTTC. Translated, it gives CASKSVGSGNYEQYF.

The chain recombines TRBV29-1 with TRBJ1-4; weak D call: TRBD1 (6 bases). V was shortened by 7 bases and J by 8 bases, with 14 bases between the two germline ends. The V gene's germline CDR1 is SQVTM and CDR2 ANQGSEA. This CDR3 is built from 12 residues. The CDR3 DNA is TGCAGCGCAGGGGACGCCGGGGAAAAACTGTTTTTT. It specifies CSAGDAGEKLFF.

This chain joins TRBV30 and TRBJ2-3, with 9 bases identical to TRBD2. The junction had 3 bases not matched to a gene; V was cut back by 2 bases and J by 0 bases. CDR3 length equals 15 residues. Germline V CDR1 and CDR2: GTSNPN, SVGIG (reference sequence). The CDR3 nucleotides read TGTGCCTGGAGTAGCGGGAGGCTTAGCACAGATACGCAGTATTTT. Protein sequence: CAWSSGRLSTDTQYF.

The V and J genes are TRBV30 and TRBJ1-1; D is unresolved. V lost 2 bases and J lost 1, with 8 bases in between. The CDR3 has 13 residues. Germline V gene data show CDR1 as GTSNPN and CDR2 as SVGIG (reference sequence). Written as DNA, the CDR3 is TGTGCCTGGAGTTCGGACGGGAACACTGAAGCTTTCTTT. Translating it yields CAWSSDGNTEAFF.

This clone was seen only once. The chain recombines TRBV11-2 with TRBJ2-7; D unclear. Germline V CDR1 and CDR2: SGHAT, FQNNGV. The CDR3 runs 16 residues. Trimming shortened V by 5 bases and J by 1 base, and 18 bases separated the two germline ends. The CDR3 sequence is CASSIGYWAESYEQYF. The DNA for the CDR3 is TGTGCCAGCAGCATCGGGTATTGGGCAGAGTCCTACGAGCAGTACTTC.

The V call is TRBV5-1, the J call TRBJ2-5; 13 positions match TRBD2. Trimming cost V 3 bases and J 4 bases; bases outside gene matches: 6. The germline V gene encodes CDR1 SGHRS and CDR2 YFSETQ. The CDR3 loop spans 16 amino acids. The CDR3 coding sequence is TGCGCCAGCAGCTCAAGACTAGCGGGAGGAGGAGAGACCCAGTACTTC. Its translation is CASSSRLAGGGETQYF.

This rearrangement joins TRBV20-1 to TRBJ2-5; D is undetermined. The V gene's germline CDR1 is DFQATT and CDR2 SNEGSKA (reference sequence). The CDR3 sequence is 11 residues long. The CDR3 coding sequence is TGCAACGCGGCGGTACAAGAGACCCAGTACTTC. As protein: CNAAVQETQYF.

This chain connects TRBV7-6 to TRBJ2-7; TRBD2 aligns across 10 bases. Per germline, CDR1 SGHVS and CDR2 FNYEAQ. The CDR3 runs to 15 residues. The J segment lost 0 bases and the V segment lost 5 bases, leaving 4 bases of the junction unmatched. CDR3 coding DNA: TGTGCCAGCAGCGAGGCTAGCGGGAGCTCCTACGAGCAGTACTTC. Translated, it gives CASSEASGSSYEQYF.

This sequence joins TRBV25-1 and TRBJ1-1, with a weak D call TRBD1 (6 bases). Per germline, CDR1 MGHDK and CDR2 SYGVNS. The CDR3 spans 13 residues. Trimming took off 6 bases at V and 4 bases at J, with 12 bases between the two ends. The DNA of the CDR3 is TGTGCCAGCAGCAGGGGTGGTGGCACTGAAGCTTTCTTT. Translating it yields CASSRGGGTEAFF.

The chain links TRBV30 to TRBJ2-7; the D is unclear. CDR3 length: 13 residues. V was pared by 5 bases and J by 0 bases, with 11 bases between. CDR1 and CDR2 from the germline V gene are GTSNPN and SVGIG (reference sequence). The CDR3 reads CAWGPFSSYEQYF. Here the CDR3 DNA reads TGTGCCTGGGGACCGTTCAGCTCCTACGAGCAGTACTTC.

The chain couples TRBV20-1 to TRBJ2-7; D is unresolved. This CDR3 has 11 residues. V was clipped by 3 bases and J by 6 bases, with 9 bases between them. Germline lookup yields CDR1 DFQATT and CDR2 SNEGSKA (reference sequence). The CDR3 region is CSASADGEQYF. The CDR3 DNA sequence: TGCAGTGCTAGTGCGGACGGCGAGCAGTACTTC.

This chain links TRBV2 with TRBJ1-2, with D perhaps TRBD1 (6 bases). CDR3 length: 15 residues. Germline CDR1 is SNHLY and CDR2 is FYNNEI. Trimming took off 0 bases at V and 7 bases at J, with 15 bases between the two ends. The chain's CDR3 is CASSEALGQLGGYTF. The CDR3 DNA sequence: TGTGCCAGCAGTGAAGCCTTAGGACAGTTGGGTGGCTACACCTTC.

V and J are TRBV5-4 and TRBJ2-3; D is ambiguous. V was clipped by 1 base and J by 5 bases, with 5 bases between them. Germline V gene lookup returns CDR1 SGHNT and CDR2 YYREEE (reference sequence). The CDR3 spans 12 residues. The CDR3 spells CASSLTGDTQYF. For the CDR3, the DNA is TGTGCCAGCAGCTTGACTGGAGATACGCAGTATTTT.